This T cell receptor beta chain was retrieved from a study of blood T cell repertoires in COVID-19. Per the original data handling: Nucleated cell number was recorded as an estimate derived from reference gene primer amplification. The repertoire was sequenced with immunoSEQ multiplex PCR; TCRdb's copy has only in-frame clones and lacks some. The D gene and trimming were derived from the DNA, and the V and J assignments and clone size from that table. Here the sample spans about 310,000 clones, approximately 85% being singletons. Germline V gene lookup returns CDR1 WSHSY and CDR2 SAAADI. The V segment lost 7 bases and the J segment 1 base; nucleotides outside the gene matches: 5. This CDR3 contains 15 residues.

This chain joins TRBV10-2 and TRBJ2-3; 10 nucleotides line up with TRBD2. Sequencing was performed on PBMCs or T cells enriched from blood (not recorded which). The sequence derives from a man aged 30 to 39 who had recovered from COVID-19. The CDR3 sequence: CASTNLAGGTDTQYF. CDR3 nucleotides: TGCGCCAGCACTAATCTAGCGGGGGGCACAGATACGCAGTATTTT.